This T cell receptor beta chain was recovered during a study of CD8 T cells in ankylosing spondylitis. By quantitative 5'-RACE with molecular barcodes, the TCR beta libraries were made. TCRdb ran MiXCR on the 5' RACE reads and lists one entry per CDR3 protein. The table records some 240,000 distinct CDR3 sequences, approximately 24% of them present only once. Study-level points and caveats: Certain motif variants had earlier appeared in reactive arthritis synovial fluid and blood.

In its sample, this clonotype was seen many times. Antigen: not known. Trimming cost V 5 bases and J 4 bases, with 12 bases left between them. Germline CDR1 is MNHNS and CDR2 is SASEGT. This CDR3 has 14 amino acids. The chain couples TRBV6-1 to TRBJ1-5, with D possibly matching TRBD1 (5 bases). Material: blood, either unsorted or a sorted T cell fraction (not recorded which). The source of this sequence is a male donor with ankylosing spondylitis or in good health (not recorded which). CDR3 residues: CASSTKRGNQPQHF. In DNA, the CDR3 is TGTGCCAGCAGTACAAAGCGGGGGAATCAGCCCCAGCATTTT.